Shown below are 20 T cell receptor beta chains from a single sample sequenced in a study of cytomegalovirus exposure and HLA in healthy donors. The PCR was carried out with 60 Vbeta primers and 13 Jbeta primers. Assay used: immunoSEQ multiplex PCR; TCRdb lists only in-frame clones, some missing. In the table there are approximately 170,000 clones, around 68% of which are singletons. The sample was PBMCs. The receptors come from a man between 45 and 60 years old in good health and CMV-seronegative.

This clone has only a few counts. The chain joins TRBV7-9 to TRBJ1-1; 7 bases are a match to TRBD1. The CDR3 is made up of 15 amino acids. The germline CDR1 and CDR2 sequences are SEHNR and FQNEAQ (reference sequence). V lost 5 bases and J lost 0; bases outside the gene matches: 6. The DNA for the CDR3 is TGTGCCAGCAGCAAACAGGGGATCATGAACACTGAAGCTTTCTTT. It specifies CASSKQGIMNTEAFF.

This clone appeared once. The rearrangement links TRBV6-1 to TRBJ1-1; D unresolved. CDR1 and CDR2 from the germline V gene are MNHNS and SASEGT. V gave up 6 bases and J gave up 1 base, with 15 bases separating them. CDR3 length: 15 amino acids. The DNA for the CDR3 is TGTGCCAGCAGCCCCCGGGGATCAGGGAACACTGAAGCTTTCTTT. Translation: CASSPRGSGNTEAFF.

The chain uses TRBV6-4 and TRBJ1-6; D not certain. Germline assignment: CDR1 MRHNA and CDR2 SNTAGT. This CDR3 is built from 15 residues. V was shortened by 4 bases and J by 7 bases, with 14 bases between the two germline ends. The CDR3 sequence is CASSGGGLGNSPLHF. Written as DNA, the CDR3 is TGTGCCAGCAGTGGAGGAGGGCTTGGGAATTCACCCCTCCACTTT.

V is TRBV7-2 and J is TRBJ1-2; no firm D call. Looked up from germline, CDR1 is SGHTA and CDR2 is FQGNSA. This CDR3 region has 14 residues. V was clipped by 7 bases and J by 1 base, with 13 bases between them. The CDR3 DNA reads TGTGCCAGCACCTTTCCTCGGGGTAACTATGGCTACACCTTC. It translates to CASTFPRGNYGYTF.

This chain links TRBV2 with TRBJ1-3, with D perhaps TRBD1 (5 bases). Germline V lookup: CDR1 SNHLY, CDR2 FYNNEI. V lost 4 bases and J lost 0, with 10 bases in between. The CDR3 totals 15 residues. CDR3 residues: CASSADRPSGNTIYF. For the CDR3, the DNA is TGTGCCAGCAGTGCCGACAGACCCTCTGGAAACACCATATATTTT. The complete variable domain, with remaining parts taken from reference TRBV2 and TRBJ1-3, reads EPEVTQTPSHQVTQMGQEVILRCVPISNHLYFYWYRQILGQKVEFLVSFYNNEISEKSEIFDDQFSVERPDGSNFTLKIRSTKLEDSAMYFCASSADRPSGNTIYFGEGSWLTVV.

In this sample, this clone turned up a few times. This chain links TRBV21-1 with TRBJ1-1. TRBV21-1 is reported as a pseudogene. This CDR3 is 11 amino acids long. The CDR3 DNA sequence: TGTGCCAGCAGCAAATCTAATGAAGCTTTCTTT. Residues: CASSKSNEAFF.

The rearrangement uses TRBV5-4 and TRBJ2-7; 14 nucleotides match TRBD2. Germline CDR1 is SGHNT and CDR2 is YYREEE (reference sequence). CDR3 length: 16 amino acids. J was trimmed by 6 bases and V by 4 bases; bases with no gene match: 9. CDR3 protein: CASSPPTSGGAREQYF. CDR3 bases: TGTGCCAGCAGCCCACCGACTAGCGGGGGGGCTCGCGAGCAGTACTTC.

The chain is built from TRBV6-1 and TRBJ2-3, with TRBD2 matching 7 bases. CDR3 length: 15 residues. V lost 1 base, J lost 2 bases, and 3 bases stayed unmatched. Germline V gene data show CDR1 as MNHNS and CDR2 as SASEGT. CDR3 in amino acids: CASSEGGGTTDTQYF. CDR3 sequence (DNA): TGTGCCAGCAGTGAAGGGGGGGGTACCACAGATACGCAGTATTTT.

The DNA for the CDR3 is TGCGCCAGCAGCCGCGGACAGGCCACTGAAGCTTTCTTT. It specifies CASSRGQATEAFF. V usage is TRBV4-3 and J usage is TRBJ1-1; TRBD1 aligns across 7 bases. Germline V gives CDR1 LGHNA, CDR2 YSLEER. V was clipped by 4 bases and J by 4 bases; unmatched bases: 3. The CDR3 consists of 13 residues.

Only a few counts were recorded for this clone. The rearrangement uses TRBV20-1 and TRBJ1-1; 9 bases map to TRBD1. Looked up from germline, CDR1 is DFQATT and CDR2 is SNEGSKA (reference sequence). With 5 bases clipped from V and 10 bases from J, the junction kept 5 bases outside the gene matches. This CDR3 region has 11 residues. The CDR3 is CSAGTTGGAFF. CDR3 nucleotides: TGCAGTGCTGGAACGACAGGGGGAGCTTTCTTT.

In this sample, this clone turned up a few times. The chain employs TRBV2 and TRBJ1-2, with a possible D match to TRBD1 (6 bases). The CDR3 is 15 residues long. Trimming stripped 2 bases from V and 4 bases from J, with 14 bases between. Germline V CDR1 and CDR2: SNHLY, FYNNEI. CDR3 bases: TGTGCCAGCAGTGAACGGGGGGCGCGAGGCTATGGCTACACCTTC. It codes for CASSERGARGYGYTF.

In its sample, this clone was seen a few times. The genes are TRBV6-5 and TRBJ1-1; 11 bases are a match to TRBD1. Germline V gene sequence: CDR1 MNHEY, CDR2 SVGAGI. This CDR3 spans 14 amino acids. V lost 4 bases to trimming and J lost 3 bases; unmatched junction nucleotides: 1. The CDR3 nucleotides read TGTGCCAGCAGTTCGGACAGGGGGCACACTGAAGCTTTCTTT. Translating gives CASSSDRGHTEAFF.

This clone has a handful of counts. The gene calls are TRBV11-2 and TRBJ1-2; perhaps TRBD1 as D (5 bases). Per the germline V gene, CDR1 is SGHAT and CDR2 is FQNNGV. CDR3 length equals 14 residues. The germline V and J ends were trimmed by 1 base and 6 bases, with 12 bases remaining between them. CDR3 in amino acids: CASSLGRQSDGYTF. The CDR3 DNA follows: TGTGCCAGCAGCTTAGGAAGACAGTCCGATGGCTACACCTTC.

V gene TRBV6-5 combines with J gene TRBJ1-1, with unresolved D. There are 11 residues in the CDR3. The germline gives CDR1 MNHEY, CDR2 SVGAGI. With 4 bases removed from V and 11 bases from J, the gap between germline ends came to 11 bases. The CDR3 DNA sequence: TGTGCCAGCAGTTCGAGGGTGGGGGCTTTCTTT. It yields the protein CASSSRVGAFF.

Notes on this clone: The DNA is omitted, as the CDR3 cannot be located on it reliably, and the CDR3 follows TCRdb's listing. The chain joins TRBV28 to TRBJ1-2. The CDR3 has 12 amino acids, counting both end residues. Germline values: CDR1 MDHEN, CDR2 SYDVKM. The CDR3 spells CASTSGNYGYTF.

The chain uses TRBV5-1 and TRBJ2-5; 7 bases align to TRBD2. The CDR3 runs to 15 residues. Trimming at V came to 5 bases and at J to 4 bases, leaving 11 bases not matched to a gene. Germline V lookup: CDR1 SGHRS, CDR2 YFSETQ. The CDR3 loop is CASSYITSVGETQYF. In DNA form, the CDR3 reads TGCGCCAGCAGTTATATCACTAGCGTAGGAGAGACCCAGTACTTC.

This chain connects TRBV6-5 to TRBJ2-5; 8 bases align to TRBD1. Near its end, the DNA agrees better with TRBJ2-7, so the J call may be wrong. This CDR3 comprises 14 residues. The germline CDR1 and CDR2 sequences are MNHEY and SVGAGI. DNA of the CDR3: TGTGCCAGCAGTTACGTGACAGGGGTGGGCGAGCAGTACTTC. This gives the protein CASSYVTGVGEQYF.

CDR3 sequence: CASSKQYEQYF. In DNA form, the CDR3 reads TGTGCCAGCAGTAAACAGTACGAGCAGTACTTC. The chain employs TRBV28 and TRBJ2-7; D gene uncertain. This CDR3 is built from 11 residues. V was trimmed by 5 bases and J by 4 bases, leaving 6 bases between them. The V gene's germline CDR1 is MDHEN and CDR2 SYDVKM.

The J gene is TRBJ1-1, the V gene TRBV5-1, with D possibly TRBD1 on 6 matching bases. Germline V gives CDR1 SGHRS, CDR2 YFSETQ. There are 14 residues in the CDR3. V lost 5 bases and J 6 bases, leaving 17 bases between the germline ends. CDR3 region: CASSREGGLSEAFF. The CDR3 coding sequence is TGCGCCAGCAGTCGAGAGGGGGGGCTGTCTGAAGCTTTCTTT.

Here the CDR3 reads CASSAGGEKLFF. CDR3 DNA sequence: TGTGCCAGCAGCGCTGGGGGGGAAAAACTGTTTTTT. The genes are TRBV9 and TRBJ1-4; D might be TRBD1 (5 bases). The CDR3 extends over 12 amino acids. Germline V gene sequence: CDR1 SGDLS, CDR2 YYNGEE. The germline V and J ends were trimmed by 3 bases and 8 bases, with 8 bases remaining between them.